This TCR beta chain comes out of a study of blood T cell repertoires in COVID-19. The V segment lost 4 bases and the J segment 9 bases; nucleotides outside the gene matches: 12. The CDR3 covers 15 residues. CDR1 and CDR2 (germline): SGHRS, YFSETQ. Participant age was roughly 18 to 100 years, and participants resided in 20 to 30 US areas. Produced via immunoSEQ multiplex PCR; TCRdb's table is partial and in-frame only. The table shows around 480,000 clones, with approximately 90% occurring only once. The genes are TRBV5-1 and TRBJ2-1, with 8 bases identical to TRBD1. Input material: PBMCs or T cells enriched from blood (not recorded which). The receptor's source is a woman aged 18-29 years who had recovered from COVID-19. The CDR3 is CASSLTGSGGGEQFF. In DNA form, the CDR3 reads TGCGCCAGCAGCCTGACAGGGTCAGGGGGCGGTGAGCAGTTCTTC. The whole variable domain, filled in from reference TRBV5-1 and TRBJ2-1, reads KAGVTQTPRYLIKTRGQQVTLSCSPISGHRSVSWYQQTPGQGLQFLFEYFSETQRNKGNFPGRFSGRQFSNSRSEMNVSTLELGDSALYLCASSLTGSGGGEQFFGPGTRLTVL.